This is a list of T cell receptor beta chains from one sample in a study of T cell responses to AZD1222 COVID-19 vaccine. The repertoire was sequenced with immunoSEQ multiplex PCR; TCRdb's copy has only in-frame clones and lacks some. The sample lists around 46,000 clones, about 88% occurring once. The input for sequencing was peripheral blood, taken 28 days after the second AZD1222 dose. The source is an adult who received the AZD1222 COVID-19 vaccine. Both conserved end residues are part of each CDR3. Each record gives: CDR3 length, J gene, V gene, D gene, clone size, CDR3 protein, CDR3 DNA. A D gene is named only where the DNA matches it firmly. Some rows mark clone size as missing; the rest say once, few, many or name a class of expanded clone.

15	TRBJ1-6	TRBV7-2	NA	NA	CASSLEVAGPSPLHF	TGTGCCAGCAGCTTAGAGGTGGCAGGGCCTTCACCCCTCCACTTT
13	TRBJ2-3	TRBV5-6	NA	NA	CASSLVGGDTQYF	TGTGCCAGCAGCTTGGTTGGGGGTGATACGCAGTATTTT
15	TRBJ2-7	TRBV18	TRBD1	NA	CASSPRQGDTYEQYF	TGTGCCAGCTCACCAAGACAGGGGGATACCTACGAGCAGTACTTC
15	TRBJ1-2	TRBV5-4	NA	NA	CASSLTGLVNYGYTF	TGTGCCAGCAGCTTGACAGGGCTGGTCAACTATGGCTACACCTTC
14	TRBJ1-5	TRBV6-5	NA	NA	CATGVFGSNQPQHF	TGTGCCACGGGGGTATTTGGTAGCAATCAGCCCCAGCATTTT
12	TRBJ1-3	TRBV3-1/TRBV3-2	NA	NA	CASSRPRDTIYF	TGTGCCAGCAGCCGGCCCCGGGACACCATATATTTT
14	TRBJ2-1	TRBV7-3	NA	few	CASSLESSNNEQFF	TGTGCCAGCAGCTTAGAGTCTAGTAACAATGAGCAGTTCTTC
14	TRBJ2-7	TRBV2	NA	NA	CASFGVDSSYEQYF	TGTGCCAGCTTCGGGGTGGACAGCTCCTACGAGCAGTACTTC
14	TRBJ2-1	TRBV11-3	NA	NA	CASSLYSPGDEQFF	TGTGCCAGCAGCTTGTACTCCCCCGGCGATGAGCAGTTCTTC
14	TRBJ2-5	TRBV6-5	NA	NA	CASRRGGRGETQYF	TGTGCCAGCAGGAGGGGAGGTAGGGGAGAGACCCAGTACTTC
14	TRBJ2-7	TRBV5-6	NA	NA	CASSYGTENYEQYF	TGTGCCAGCAGCTACGGGACGGAGAACTACGAGCAGTACTTC
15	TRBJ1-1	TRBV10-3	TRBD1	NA	CAISDRDRGQVEAFF	TGTGCCATCAGTGACCGGGACAGGGGGCAGGTTGAAGCTTTCTTT
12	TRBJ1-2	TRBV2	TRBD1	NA	CARSGQGYGYTF	TGTGCCAGAAGCGGACAGGGCTATGGCTACACCTTC
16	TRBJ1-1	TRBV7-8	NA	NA	CASSLLRDALNTEAFF	TGTGCCAGCAGCTTACTCCGGGATGCCTTGAACACTGAAGCTTTCTTT
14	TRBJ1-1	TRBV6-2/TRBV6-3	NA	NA	CASSYLAANTEAFF	TGTGCCAGCAGTTACTTGGCAGCGAACACTGAAGCTTTCTTT
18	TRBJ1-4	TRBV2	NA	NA	CASRGPGQGYRLREKLFF	TGTGCCAGCAGAGGACCGGGACAAGGATACCGACTGAGGGAAAAACTGTTTTTT
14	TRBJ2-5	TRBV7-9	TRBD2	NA	CASSLGLAGETQYF	TGTGCCAGCAGCTTAGGATTAGCGGGGGAGACCCAGTACTTC
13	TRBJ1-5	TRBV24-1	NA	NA	CATSDLRDQPQHF	TGTGCCACCAGTGATTTGCGAGATCAGCCCCAGCATTTT
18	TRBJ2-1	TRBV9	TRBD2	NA	CASSHPGLAGGPYNEQFF	TGTGCCAGCAGCCACCCCGGACTAGCGGGAGGGCCCTACAATGAGCAGTTCTTC
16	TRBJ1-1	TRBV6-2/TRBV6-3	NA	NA	CASSYSFRGANTEAFF	TGTGCCAGCAGTTACTCGTTCCGGGGGGCGAACACTGAAGCTTTCTTT
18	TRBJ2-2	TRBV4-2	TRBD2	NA	CASSQKTSGGTNTGELFF	TGTGCCAGCAGCCAAAAGACTAGCGGGGGTACGAACACCGGGGAGCTGTTTTTT
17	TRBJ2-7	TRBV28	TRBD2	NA	CASRLAGLDLEGYEQYF	TGTGCCAGCAGACTAGCGGGATTAGATTTGGAAGGCTACGAGCAGTACTTC
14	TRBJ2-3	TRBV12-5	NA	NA	CASARGQMADTQYF	TGTGCTAGTGCCCGGGGGCAAATGGCAGATACGCAGTATTTT
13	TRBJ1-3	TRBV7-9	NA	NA	CASRHQGGNTIYF	TGTGCCAGCAGACACCAGGGTGGAAACACCATATATTTT
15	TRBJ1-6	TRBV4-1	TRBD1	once	CASSLVGDSNSPLHF	TGCGCCAGCAGCCTGGTTGGGGACAGTAATTCACCCCTCCACTTT
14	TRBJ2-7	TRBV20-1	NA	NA	CSASVGGSPYEQYF	TGCAGTGCTAGTGTGGGGGGAAGCCCCTACGAGCAGTACTTC
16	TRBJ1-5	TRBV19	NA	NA	CASSIEGSHSNQPQHF	TGTGCCAGTAGTATCGAGGGCAGTCATAGCAATCAGCCCCAGCATTTT
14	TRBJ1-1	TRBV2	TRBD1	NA	CASNLQGMYTEAFF	TGTGCCAGCAATTTACAGGGGATGTACACTGAAGCTTTCTTT
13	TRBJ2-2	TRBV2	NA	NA	CASSERGSGELFF	TGTGCCAGCAGTGAACGAGGATCCGGGGAGTTGTTTTTT
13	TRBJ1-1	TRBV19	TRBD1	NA	CASSTGQVLRAFF	TGTGCCAGTAGTACGGGACAGGTGCTAAGAGCTTTCTTT
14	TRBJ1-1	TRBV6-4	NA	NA	CASSDPPVFTEAFF	TGTGCCAGCAGTGACCCCCCAGTCTTCACTGAAGCTTTCTTT
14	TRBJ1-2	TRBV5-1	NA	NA	CASSSLDRAGGYTF	TGCGCCAGCAGCTCACTAGACCGGGCCGGTGGCTACACCTTC
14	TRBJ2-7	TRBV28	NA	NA	CASSLRDFSYEQYF	TGTGCCAGCAGTCTCCGGGACTTCTCCTACGAGCAGTACTTC
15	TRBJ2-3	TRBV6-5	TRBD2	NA	CASRAGGRGTDTQYF	TGTGCCAGCAGGGCAGGCGGGAGGGGCACAGATACGCAGTATTTT
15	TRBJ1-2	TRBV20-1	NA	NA	CSASDTRAGNYGYTF	TGCAGTGCTAGTGATACTAGAGCAGGGAACTATGGCTACACCTTC
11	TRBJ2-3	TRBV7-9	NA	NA	CASSPTRKVYF	TGTGCCAGCAGCCCGACTAGGAAGGTGTATTTT